This entry is about one T cell receptor (beta chain). Sequencing libraries made from TCR beta cDNA carried unique molecular identifiers. TCRdb processed the PCR reads anew with MiXCR; each CDR3 protein has one entry. The sample holds roughly 540,000 distinct CDR3 sequences, around 34% seen once. This sample was included in a study of post-analysis software for immune sequencing data. Material for sequencing was blood. The sequence was obtained from a girl aged 2-17 years with multiple sclerosis.

CDR3: CASSFNRGGREQYF. The CDR3 DNA reads as TGCGCCAGCAGCTTCAACAGGGGGGGTCGGGAGCAGTACTTC. The chain couples TRBV5-1 to TRBJ2-7, with D possibly being TRBD1 (8 bases). Germline loops: CDR1 SGHRS, CDR2 YFSETQ. The CDR3 length is 14 residues. V was clipped by 2 bases and J by 7 bases, with 16 bases between them.